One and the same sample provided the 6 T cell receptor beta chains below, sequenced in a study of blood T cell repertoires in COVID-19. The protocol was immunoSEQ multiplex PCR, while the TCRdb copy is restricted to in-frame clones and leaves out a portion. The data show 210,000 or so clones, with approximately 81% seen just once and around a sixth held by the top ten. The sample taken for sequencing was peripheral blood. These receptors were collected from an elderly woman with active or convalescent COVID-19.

The CDR3 region is CASSQGTGRQYF. The CDR3 DNA sequence: TGTGCCAGCAGCCAGGGGACAGGGAGGCAGTACTTC. The chain recombines TRBV7-9 with TRBJ2-7; 9 nucleotides match TRBD1. With 5 bases clipped from V and 9 bases from J, the junction kept 5 bases outside the gene matches. Germline CDR1 SEHNR, CDR2 FQNEAQ (reference sequence). CDR3 length: 12 residues.

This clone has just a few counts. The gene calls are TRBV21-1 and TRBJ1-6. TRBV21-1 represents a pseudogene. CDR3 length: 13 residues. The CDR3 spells CASSKEPSSPLHF. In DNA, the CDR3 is TGTGCCAGCAGCAAAGAACCGAGTTCACCCCTCCACTTT.

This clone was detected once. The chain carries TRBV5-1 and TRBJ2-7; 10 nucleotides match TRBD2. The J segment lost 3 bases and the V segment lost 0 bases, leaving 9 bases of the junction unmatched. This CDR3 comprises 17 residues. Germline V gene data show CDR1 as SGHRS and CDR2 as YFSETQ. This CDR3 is CASSLGYATSGIYEQYF. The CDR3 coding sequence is TGCGCCAGCAGCTTGGGATATGCCACTAGCGGGATCTACGAGCAGTACTTC.

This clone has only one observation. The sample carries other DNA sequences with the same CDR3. Here the CDR3 reads CASSQVTATYEQYF. The CDR3 DNA follows: TGTGCCAGCAGCCAAGTGACAGCAACCTACGAGCAGTACTTC. The chain is built from TRBV3-1 (or the pseudogene TRBV3-2) and TRBJ2-7; TRBD1 is a possible D gene (5 bases). The CDR3 contains 14 residues. V was clipped by 1 base and J by 2 bases, with 9 bases between them. Looked up from germline, CDR1 is LGHDT and CDR2 is YNNKEL (reference sequence).

CDR3 in DNA: TGCGCCAGCAGCTTGTTGCCGGGGTTGGAAGATGGCTACACCTTC. It translates to CASSLLPGLEDGYTF. The chain recombines TRBV5-1 with TRBJ1-2; D not resolved. The CDR3 is made up of 15 amino acids. The V gene lost 1 base and the J gene lost 6 bases, with 16 bases spanning the gap. Germline V gene lookup returns CDR1 SGHRS and CDR2 YFSETQ.

CDR3 DNA sequence: TGTGCCAGCAGCTTGGTCGACAGGGGACCCTACAATGAGCAGTTCTTC. This encodes CASSLVDRGPYNEQFF. The rearrangement uses TRBV7-9 and TRBJ2-1; TRBD1 agrees at 8 bases. This CDR3 spans 16 amino acids. With 3 bases clipped from V and 2 bases from J, the junction kept 6 bases outside the gene matches. Germline V lookup: CDR1 SEHNR, CDR2 FQNEAQ (reference sequence).